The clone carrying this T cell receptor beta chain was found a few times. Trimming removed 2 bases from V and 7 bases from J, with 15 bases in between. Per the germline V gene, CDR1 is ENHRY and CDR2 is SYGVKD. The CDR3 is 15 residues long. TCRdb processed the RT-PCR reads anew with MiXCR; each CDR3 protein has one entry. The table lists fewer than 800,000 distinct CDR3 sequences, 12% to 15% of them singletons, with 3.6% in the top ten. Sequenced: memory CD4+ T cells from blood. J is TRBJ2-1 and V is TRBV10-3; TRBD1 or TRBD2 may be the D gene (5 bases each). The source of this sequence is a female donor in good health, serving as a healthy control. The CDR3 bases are TGTGCCATCAGTGAGGACTTGGGACGTCGGAATGAGCAGTTCTTC. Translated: CAISEDLGRRNEQFF.